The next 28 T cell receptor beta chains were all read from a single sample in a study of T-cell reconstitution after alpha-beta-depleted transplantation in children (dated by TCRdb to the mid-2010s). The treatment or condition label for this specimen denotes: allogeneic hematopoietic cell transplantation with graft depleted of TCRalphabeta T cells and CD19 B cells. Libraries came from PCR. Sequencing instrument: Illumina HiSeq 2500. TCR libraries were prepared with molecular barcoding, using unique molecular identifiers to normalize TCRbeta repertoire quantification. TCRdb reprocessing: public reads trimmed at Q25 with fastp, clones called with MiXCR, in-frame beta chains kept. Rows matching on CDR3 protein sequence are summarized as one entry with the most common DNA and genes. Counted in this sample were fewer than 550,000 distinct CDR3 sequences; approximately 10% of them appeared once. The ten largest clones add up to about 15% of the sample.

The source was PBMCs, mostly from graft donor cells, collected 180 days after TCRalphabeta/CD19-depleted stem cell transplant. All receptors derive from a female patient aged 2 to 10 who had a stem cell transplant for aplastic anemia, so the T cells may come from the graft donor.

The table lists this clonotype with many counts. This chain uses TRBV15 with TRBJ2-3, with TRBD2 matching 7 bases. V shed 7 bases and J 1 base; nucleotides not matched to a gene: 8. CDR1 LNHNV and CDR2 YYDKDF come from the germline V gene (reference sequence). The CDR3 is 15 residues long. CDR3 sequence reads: CATTAAGVGTDTQYF. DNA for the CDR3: TGTGCCACCACCGCGGCGGGGGTGGGCACAGATACGCAGTATTTT.

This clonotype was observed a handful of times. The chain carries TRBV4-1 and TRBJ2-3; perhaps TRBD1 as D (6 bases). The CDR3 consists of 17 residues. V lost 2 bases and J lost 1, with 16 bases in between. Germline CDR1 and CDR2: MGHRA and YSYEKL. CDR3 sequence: CASSQPTGLGGTDTQYF. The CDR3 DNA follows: TGCGCCAGCAGCCAACCCACAGGGCTTGGGGGCACAGATACGCAGTATTTT.

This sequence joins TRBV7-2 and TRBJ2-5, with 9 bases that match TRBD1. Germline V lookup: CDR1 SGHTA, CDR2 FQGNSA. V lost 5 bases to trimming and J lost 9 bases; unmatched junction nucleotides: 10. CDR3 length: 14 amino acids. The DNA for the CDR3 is TGTGCCAGCAGCGCCTCGGGACAGGGTATTGCCCAGTACTTC. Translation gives CASSASGQGIAQYF.

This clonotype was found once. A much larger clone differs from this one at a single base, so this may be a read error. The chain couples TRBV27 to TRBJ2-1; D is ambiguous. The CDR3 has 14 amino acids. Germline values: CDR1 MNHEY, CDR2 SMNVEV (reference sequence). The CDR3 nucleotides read TGTGCCAGCAGTTTATCCAGCTCCTACAATGACCAGTTCTTC. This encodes CASSLSSSYNDQFF.

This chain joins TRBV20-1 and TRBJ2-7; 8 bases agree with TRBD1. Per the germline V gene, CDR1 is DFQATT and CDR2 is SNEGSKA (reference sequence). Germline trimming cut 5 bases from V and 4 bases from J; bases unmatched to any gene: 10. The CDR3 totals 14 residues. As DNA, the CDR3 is TGCAGTGCTCACCGGACAGGGAGAGGGTACGAGCAGTACTTC. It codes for CSAHRTGRGYEQYF.

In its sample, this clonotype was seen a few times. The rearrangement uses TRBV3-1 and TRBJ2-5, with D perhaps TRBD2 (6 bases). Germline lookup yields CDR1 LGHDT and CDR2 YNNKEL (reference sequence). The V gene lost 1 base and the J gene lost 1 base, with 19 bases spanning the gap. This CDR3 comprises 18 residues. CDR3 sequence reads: CASSQAWGGKDVQETQYF. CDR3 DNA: TGTGCCAGCAGCCAAGCTTGGGGAGGAAAAGACGTCCAAGAGACCCAGTACTTC.

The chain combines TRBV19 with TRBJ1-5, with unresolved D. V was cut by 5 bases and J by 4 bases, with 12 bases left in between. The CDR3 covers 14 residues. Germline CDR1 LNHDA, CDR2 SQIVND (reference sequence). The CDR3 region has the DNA TGTGCCAGTAGTTCTTTGCCTAAAAATCAGCCCCAGCATTTT. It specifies CASSSLPKNQPQHF.

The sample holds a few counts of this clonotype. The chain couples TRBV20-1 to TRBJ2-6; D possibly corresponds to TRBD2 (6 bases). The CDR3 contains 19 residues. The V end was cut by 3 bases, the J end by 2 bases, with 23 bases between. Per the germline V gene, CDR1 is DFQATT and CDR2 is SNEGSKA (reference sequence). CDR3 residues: CSASIFMRGGMTGANVLTF. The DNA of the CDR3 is TGCAGTGCTAGTATCTTCATGCGGGGCGGCATGACTGGGGCCAACGTCCTGACTTTC.

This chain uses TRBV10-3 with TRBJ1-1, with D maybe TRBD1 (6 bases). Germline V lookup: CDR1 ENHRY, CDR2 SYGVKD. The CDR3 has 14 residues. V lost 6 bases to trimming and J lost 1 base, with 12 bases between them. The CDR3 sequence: CAISLRGKNTEAFF. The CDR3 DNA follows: TGTGCCATCAGCTTGAGGGGGAAGAACACTGAAGCTTTCTTT.

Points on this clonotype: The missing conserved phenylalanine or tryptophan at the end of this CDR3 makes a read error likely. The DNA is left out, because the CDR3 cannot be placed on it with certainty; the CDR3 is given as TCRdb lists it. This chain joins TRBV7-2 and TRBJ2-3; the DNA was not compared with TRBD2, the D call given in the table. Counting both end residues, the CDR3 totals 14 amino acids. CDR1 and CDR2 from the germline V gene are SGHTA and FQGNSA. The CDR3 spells CASSLLASGSLGYS.

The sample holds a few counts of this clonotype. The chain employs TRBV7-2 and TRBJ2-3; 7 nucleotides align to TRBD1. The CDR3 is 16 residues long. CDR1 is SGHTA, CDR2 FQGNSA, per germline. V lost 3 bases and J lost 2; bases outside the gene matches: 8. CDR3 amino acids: CASSFYRGPLTDTQYF. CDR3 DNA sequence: TGTGCCAGCAGCTTCTACAGGGGCCCCCTCACAGATACGCAGTATTTT. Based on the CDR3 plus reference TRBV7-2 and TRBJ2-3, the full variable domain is GAGVSQSPSNKVTEKGKDVELRCDPISGHTALYWYRQSLGQGLEFLIYFQGNSAPDKSGLPSDRFSAERTGGSVSTLTIQRTQQEDSAVYLCASSFYRGPLTDTQYFGPGTRLTVL.

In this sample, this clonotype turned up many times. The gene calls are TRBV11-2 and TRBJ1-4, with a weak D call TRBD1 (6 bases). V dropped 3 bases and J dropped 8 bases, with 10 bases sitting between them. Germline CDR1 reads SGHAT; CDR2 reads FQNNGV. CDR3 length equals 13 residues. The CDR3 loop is CASSLGAQEKLFF. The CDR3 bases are TGTGCCAGCAGCTTGGGGGCGCAGGAAAAACTGTTTTTT.

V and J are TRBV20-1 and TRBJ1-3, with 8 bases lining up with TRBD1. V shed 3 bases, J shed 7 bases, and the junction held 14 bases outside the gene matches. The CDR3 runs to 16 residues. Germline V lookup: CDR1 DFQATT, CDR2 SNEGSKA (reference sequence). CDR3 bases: TGCAGTGCTAGTATCAGGGGGCGAGGGATCGGGAACACCATATATTTT. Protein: CSASIRGRGIGNTIYF.

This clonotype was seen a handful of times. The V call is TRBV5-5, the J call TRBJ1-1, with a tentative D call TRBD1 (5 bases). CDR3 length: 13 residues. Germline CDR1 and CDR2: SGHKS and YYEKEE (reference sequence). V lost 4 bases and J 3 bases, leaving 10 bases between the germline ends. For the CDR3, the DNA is TGTGCCAGCAGCCATGGGGGGGACACTGAAGCTTTCTTT. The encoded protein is CASSHGGDTEAFF. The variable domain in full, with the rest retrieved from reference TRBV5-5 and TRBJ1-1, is DAGVTQSPTHLIKTRGQQVTLRCSPISGHKSVSWYQQVLGQGPQFIFQYYEKEERGRGNFPDRFSARQFPNYSSELNVNALLLGDSALYLCASSHGGDTEAFFGQGTRLTVV.

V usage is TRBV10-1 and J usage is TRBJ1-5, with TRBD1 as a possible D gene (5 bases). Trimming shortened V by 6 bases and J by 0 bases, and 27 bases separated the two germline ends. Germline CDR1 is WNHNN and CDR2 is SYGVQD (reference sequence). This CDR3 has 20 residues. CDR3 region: CASRSAGNQHLSDSNQPQHF. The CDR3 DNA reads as TGCGCCAGCAGGTCTGCAGGGAACCAACATCTGTCCGATAGCAATCAGCCCCAGCATTTT.

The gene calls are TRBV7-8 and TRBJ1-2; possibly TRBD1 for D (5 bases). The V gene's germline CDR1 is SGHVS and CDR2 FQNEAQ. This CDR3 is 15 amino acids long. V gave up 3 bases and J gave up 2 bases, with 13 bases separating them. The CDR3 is CASSFVGGDNYGYTF. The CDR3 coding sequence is TGTGCCAGCAGCTTCGTTGGGGGGGACAACTATGGCTACACCTTC.

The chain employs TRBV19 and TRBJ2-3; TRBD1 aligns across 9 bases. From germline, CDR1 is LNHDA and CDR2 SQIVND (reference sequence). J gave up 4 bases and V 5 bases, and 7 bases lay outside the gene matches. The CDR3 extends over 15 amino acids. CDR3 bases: TGTGCCAGTAGTGCCCGGGACAGGGTAGCAGATACGCAGTATTTT. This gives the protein CASSARDRVADTQYF.

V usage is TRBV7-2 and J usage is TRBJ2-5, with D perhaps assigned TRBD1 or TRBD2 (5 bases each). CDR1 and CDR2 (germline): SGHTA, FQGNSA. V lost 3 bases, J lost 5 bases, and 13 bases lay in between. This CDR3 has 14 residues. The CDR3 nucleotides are TGTGCCAGCAGCTTTCACAGGTCGGGGGAGACCCAGTACTTC. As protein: CASSFHRSGETQYF.

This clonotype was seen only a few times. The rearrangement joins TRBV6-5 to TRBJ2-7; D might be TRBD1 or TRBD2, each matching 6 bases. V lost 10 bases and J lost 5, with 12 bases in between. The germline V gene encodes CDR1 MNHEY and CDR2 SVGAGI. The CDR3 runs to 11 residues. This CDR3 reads CATRRGDEQYF. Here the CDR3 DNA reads TGTGCCACCCGTAGGGGGGACGAGCAGTACTTC.

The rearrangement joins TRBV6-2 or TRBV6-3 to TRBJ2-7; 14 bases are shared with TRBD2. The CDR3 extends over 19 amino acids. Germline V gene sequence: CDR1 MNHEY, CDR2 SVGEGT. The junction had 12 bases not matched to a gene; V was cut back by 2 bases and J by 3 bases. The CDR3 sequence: CASSYGSRTSGRTFYEQYV. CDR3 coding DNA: TGTGCCAGCAGTTACGGTAGCCGGACTAGCGGGAGGACCTTCTACGAGCAGTACGTC.

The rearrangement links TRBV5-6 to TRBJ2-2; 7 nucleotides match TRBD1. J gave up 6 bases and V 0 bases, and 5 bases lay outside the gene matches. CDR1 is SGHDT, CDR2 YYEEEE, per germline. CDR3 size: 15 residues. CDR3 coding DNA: TGTGCCAGCAGCTTGGACGTGACAGGGCCCGGGGAGCTGTTTTTT. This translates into CASSLDVTGPGELFF.

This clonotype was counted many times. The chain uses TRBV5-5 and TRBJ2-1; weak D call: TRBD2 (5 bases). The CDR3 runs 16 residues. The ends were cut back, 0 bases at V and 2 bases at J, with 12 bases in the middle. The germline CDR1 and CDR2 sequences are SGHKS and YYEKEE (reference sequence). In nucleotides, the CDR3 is TGTGCCAGCAGCTTGGTAGGCAGCGGAGCCTACAATGAGCAGTTCTTC. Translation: CASSLVGSGAYNEQFF.

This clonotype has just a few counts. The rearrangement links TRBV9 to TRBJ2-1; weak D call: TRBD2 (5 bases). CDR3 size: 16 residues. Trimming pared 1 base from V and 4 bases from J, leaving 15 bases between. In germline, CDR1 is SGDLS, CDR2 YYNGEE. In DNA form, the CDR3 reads TGTGCCAGCAGCGTACAAGGGAGCCGACTGTACAATGAGCAGTTCTTC. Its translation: CASSVQGSRLYNEQFF.

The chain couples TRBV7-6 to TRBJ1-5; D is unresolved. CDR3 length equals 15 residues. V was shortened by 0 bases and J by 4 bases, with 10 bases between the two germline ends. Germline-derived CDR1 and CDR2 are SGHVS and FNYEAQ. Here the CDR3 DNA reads TGTGCCAGCAGCTTAGCGCGGGGTCTTAATCAGCCCCAGCATTTT. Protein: CASSLARGLNQPQHF.

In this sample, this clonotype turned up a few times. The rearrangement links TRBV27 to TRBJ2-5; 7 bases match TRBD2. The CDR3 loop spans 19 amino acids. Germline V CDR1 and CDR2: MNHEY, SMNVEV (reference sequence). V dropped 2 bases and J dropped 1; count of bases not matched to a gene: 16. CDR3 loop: CASSLRPPPLADGQETQYF. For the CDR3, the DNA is TGTGCCAGCAGTTTAAGGCCCCCACCTCTAGCGGACGGCCAAGAGACCCAGTACTTC.

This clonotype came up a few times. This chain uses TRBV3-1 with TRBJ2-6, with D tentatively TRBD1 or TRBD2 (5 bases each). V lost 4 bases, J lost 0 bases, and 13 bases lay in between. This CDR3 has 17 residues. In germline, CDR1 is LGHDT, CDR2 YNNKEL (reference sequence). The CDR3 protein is CASSPSYGASGANVLTF. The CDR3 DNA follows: TGTGCCAGCAGCCCTTCGTACGGGGCCTCTGGGGCCAACGTCCTGACTTTC. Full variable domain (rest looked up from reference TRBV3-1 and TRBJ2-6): DTAVSQTPKYLVTQMGNDKSIKCEQNLGHDTMYWYKQDSKKFLKIMFSYNNKELIINETVPNRFSPKSPDKAHLNLHINSLELGDSAVYFCASSPSYGASGANVLTFGAGSRLTVL.

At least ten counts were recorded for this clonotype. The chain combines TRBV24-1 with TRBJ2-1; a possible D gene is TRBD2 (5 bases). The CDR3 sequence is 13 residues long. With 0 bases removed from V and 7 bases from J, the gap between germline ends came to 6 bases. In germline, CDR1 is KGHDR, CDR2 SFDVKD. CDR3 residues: CATSDLTGNEQFF. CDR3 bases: TGTGCCACCAGTGATTTGACGGGGAATGAGCAGTTCTTC.

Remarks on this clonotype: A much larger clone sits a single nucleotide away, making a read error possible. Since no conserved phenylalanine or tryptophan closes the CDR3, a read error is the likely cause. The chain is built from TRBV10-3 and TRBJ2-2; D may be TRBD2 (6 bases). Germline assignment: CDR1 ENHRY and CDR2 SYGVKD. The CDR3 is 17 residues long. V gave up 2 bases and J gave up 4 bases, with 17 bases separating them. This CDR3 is CAISEPHGSSGTGELFS. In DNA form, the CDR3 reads TGTGCCATCAGTGAGCCCCACGGGAGTAGCGGCACCGGGGAGCTGTTTTCT.